What follows describes a single TCR beta chain. The data derive from a study of cytomegalovirus exposure and HLA in healthy donors. The PCR had 60 Vbeta and 13 Jbeta primers. The table came from immunoSEQ multiplex PCR; TCRdb's copy has only in-frame clones and leaves some out. There are approximately 73,000 clones in the sample; roughly 60% occur only once, and over 5.5% lies in the top ten. V dropped 0 bases and J dropped 6; count of bases not matched to a gene: 3. The CDR3 is made up of 15 amino acids. Germline-derived CDR1 and CDR2 are SGDLS and YYNGEE. The sequenced sample was PBMCs. The chain employs TRBV9 and TRBJ2-1; 10 nucleotides line up with TRBD1. The TCR was taken from a man aged 25-40 years in good health and CMV-seropositive. This CDR3 is CASSVGGTGVNEQFF. For the CDR3, the DNA is TGTGCCAGCAGCGTAGGTGGGACAGGGGTCAATGAGCAGTTCTTC. Supplemented by reference TRBV9 and TRBJ2-1, the full variable domain reads DSGVTQTPKHLITATGQRVTLRCSPRSGDLSVYWYQQSLDQGLQFLIQYYNGEERAKGNILERFSAQQFPDLHSELNLSSLELGDSALYFCASSVGGTGVNEQFFGPGTRLTVL.